These 25 T cell receptor beta chains share one sample of origin, sequenced in a study of identical twins. TCRdb used MiXCR to reprocess the 5' RACE reads, holding one entry per CDR3 protein. The sample includes 700,000 or so distinct CDR3 sequences, 8.6% seen only once; the top ten take 0.75% to 1%. These records were also assigned to another study, of yellow fever vaccine responses in identical twins.

Material for sequencing was PBMCs. The receptor source for this set is a woman between 18 and 29 years old in good health.

This clonotype was observed a few times. The rearrangement uses TRBV29-1 and TRBJ2-7, with a possible D match to TRBD1 (6 bases). The CDR3 has 12 amino acids. The germline V and J ends were trimmed by 4 bases and 4 bases, with 11 bases remaining between them. CDR1 is SQVTM, CDR2 ANQGSEA, per germline. DNA of the CDR3: TGCAGCGTTGCCGGACAGCCTTACGAGCAGTACTTC. It codes for CSVAGQPYEQYF.

In this sample, this clonotype turned up many times. V usage is TRBV7-9 and J usage is TRBJ2-6; D uncertain. The CDR3 contains 14 residues. Germline values: CDR1 SEHNR, CDR2 FQNEAQ (reference sequence). V dropped 2 bases and J dropped 0 bases, with 2 bases sitting between them. CDR3 in amino acids: CASSLSSGANVLTF. In DNA form, the CDR3 reads TGTGCCAGCAGCTTAAGCTCTGGGGCCAACGTCCTGACTTTC.

This clonotype was detected many times. The rearrangement uses TRBV10-3 and TRBJ2-1; 11 nucleotides line up with TRBD2. J gave up 7 bases and V 4 bases, and 15 bases lay outside the gene matches. The CDR3 is 18 residues long. Germline CDR1 and CDR2: ENHRY and SYGVKD. CDR3 DNA: TGTGCCATCAGTGCCGTGTCTAGCGGGGGGCTACCTAGAAATGAGCAGTTCTTC. As protein: CAISAVSSGGLPRNEQFF.

The chain has TRBV7-2 and TRBJ2-7, with TRBD2 matching over 9 bases. V shed 1 base, J shed 1 base, and the junction held 2 bases outside the gene matches. Per the germline V gene, CDR1 is SGHTA and CDR2 is FQGNSA. The CDR3 loop spans 15 amino acids. The CDR3 loop is CASSLVAGESYEQYF. As DNA, the CDR3 is TGTGCCAGCAGCTTAGTAGCGGGAGAATCCTACGAGCAGTACTTC. Complete variable domain (other parts from reference TRBV7-2 and TRBJ2-7): GAGVSQSPSNKVTEKGKDVELRCDPISGHTALYWYRQSLGQGLEFLIYFQGNSAPDKSGLPSDRFSAERTGGSVSTLTIQRTQQEDSAVYLCASSLVAGESYEQYFGPGTRLTVT.

This clonotype was detected only a few times. The chain combines TRBV4-3 with TRBJ2-5, with D possibly TRBD2 on 6 matching bases. V shed 4 bases and J shed 1 base, with 16 bases lying between them. This CDR3 is 16 amino acids long. Germline loops: CDR1 LGHNA, CDR2 YSLEER. Here the CDR3 DNA reads TGCGCCAGCAGCCCCCCGAACGGGAGCGGCCAAGAGACCCAGTACTTC. Translation: CASSPPNGSGQETQYF.

This clonotype came up a few times. The chain employs TRBV12-3 or TRBV12-4 and TRBJ2-7; TRBD2 matches 9 bases. The V gene end was trimmed by 4 bases and the J gene end by 3 bases; junction bases not matched to a gene: 10. This CDR3 is 16 amino acids long. CDR3 sequence reads: CASSYARGSGGYEQYF. The CDR3 nucleotides are TGTGCCAGCAGTTACGCCCGAGGTAGCGGGGGCTACGAGCAGTACTTC.

The rearrangement uses TRBV5-4 and TRBJ2-1; 7 bases agree with TRBD1. J was trimmed by 6 bases and V by 4 bases; bases with no gene match: 10. Germline V gives CDR1 SGHNT, CDR2 YYREEE (reference sequence). This CDR3 region has 15 residues. The CDR3 is CASSMAQGVPNEQFF. The CDR3 nucleotides read TGTGCCAGCAGCATGGCCCAGGGGGTCCCCAATGAGCAGTTCTTC.

This clonotype was seen ten or more times. The J gene is TRBJ2-1, the V gene TRBV5-1; TRBD2 aligns across 7 bases. Per the germline V gene, CDR1 is SGHRS and CDR2 is YFSETQ. Trimming removed 3 bases from V and 8 bases from J; junction bases left unmatched: 17. The CDR3 has 17 amino acids. In DNA, the CDR3 is TGCGCCAGCAGCTCGACCCCACCTAGCGCGGGAGTGGATGAGCAGTTCTTC. This translates into CASSSTPPSAGVDEQFF.

This clonotype occurred many times. This chain links TRBV12-3 or TRBV12-4 with TRBJ2-1; 9 bases fit TRBD2. CDR3 length equals 16 residues. V trimming: 4 bases; J trimming: 3 bases; junction bases outside the gene matches: 7. CDR3 sequence reads: CASSSLSGSGYNEQFF. The CDR3 DNA sequence: TGTGCCAGCAGTTCCCTTAGCGGGAGTGGCTACAATGAGCAGTTCTTC.

The chain couples TRBV20-1 to TRBJ2-7, with 12 positions matching TRBD2. Germline V gene data show CDR1 as DFQATT and CDR2 as SNEGSKA (reference sequence). The CDR3 length is 14 residues. V lost 6 bases and J lost 6; bases outside the gene matches: 9. In DNA, the CDR3 is TGCAGTGCCAGGACTAGCGGGGAGCTACGCGAGCAGTACTTC. Residues: CSARTSGELREQYF.

The chain is built from TRBV5-1 and TRBJ2-3; unclear D gene. The CDR3 loop spans 16 amino acids. Trimming left V 4 bases short and J 0 bases short, with 15 bases between. Looked up from germline, CDR1 is SGHRS and CDR2 is YFSETQ. The CDR3 DNA is TGCGCCAGCAGCGTGGCTCCGAAACCTAGCACAGATACGCAGTATTTT. Residues: CASSVAPKPSTDTQYF.

This clonotype was seen repeatedly, ten times or more. This rearrangement joins TRBV29-1 to TRBJ1-5; D gene uncertain. The CDR3 has 14 residues. Germline V gene lookup returns CDR1 SQVTM and CDR2 ANQGSEA. Trimming removed 8 bases from V and 4 bases from J, with 18 bases in between. The CDR3 region has the DNA TGCAGCATCTTACCTGTACCGGGAAATCAGCCCCAGCATTTT. It yields the protein CSILPVPGNQPQHF.

V usage is TRBV20-1 and J usage is TRBJ2-5; D is unresolved. The CDR3 runs to 15 residues. V lost 0 bases and J lost 4, with 15 bases in between. Germline V gene sequence: CDR1 DFQATT, CDR2 SNEGSKA (reference sequence). CDR3 DNA: TGCAGTGCTAGAGATGTTCCCCTGCCCCGAGAGACCCAGTACTTC. It is translated as CSARDVPLPRETQYF.

The table lists this clonotype with a few counts. This chain connects TRBV12-3 or TRBV12-4 to TRBJ2-3; 13 positions match TRBD2. The CDR3 is 17 residues long. After removal of 5 bases from V and 2 bases from J, the junction contained 7 bases not matched to a gene. CDR3 in amino acids: CASSPPTSGGFTDTQYF. DNA of the CDR3: TGTGCCAGCAGTCCCCCGACTAGCGGGGGGTTCACAGATACGCAGTATTTT.

This chain uses TRBV2 with TRBJ1-5; D remains unclear. V was cut by 3 bases and J by 6 bases, with 6 bases left in between. Germline V gives CDR1 SNHLY, CDR2 FYNNEI. The CDR3 spans 12 residues. The CDR3 reads CASSEPPQPQHF. In nucleotides, the CDR3 is TGTGCCAGCAGTGAGCCTCCTCAGCCCCAGCATTTT.

The table lists this clonotype with a few counts. This chain's CDR3 is CASSQMGGQGSGELFF. The CDR3, as DNA: TGCGCCAGCAGCCAAATGGGGGGCCAGGGAAGCGGGGAGCTGTTTTTT. The V call is TRBV4-3, the J call TRBJ2-2; D is possibly TRBD1 or TRBD2 (6 bases each). The CDR3 has 16 amino acids. CDR1 LGHNA and CDR2 YSLEER come from the germline V gene. V lost 2 bases to trimming and J lost 7 bases, with 17 bases between them.

There are a few counts of this clonotype. This rearrangement joins TRBV7-2 to TRBJ2-5, with 8 bases lining up with TRBD1. The length of the CDR3 is 16 residues. Unmatched junction bases numbered 8, after V lost 0 bases and J lost 5 bases. CDR1 SGHTA and CDR2 FQGNSA come from the germline V gene. CDR3 loop: CASSLAGTGLWETQYF. Written as DNA, the CDR3 is TGTGCCAGCAGCTTAGCCGGGACAGGCTTGTGGGAGACCCAGTACTTC. The full variable domain, rest sourced from reference TRBV7-2 and TRBJ2-5, is GAGVSQSPSNKVTEKGKDVELRCDPISGHTALYWYRQSLGQGLEFLIYFQGNSAPDKSGLPSDRFSAERTGGSVSTLTIQRTQQEDSAVYLCASSLAGTGLWETQYFGPGTRLLVL.

This clonotype was seen repeatedly, ten times or more. The chain links TRBV29-1 to TRBJ2-1; D possibly corresponds to TRBD2 (5 bases). Germline CDR1 reads SQVTM; CDR2 reads ANQGSEA. The CDR3 spans 15 residues. Trimming cost V 0 bases and J 3 bases, with 12 bases left between them. CDR3 DNA sequence: TGCAGCGTTGAAGATGAACTAGATATCTACAATGAGCAGTTCTTC. Translation gives CSVEDELDIYNEQFF.

The chain carries TRBV6-1 and TRBJ2-1, with a tentative D call TRBD2 (6 bases). Between the trimmed V and J ends, which lost 6 bases and 0 bases, there was a span of 12 bases. The CDR3 totals 15 residues. The germline CDR1 and CDR2 sequences are MNHNS and SASEGT. CDR3 bases: TGTGCCAGCAGCACTAGCTGGAGCTCCTACAATGAGCAGTTCTTC. Its translation: CASSTSWSSYNEQFF.

This clonotype was counted between two and nine times. The rearrangement joins TRBV11-2 to TRBJ2-3; D remains unclear. CDR3 size: 16 residues. The germline gives CDR1 SGHAT, CDR2 FQNNGV. Trimming cost V 4 bases and J 5 bases, with 19 bases left between them. The CDR3 coding sequence is TGTGCCAGCAGCTCCCACTCAGCTCCCGGTGGAGATACGCAGTATTTT. The encoded protein is CASSSHSAPGGDTQYF.

This clonotype occurred many times. The rearrangement uses TRBV6-1 and TRBJ1-1, with D hard to call. The CDR3 consists of 14 residues. The ends were cut back, 4 bases at V and 1 base at J, with 10 bases in the middle. CDR1 and CDR2 from the germline V gene are MNHNS and SASEGT. CDR3 sequence: CASSAIEGNTEAFF. The CDR3, as DNA: TGTGCCAGCAGTGCTATAGAGGGGAACACTGAAGCTTTCTTT.

This clonotype was counted a few times. V is TRBV2 and J is TRBJ2-7; D remains ambiguous. Germline V gene lookup returns CDR1 SNHLY and CDR2 FYNNEI. With 5 bases removed from V and 4 bases from J, the gap between germline ends came to 15 bases. CDR3 size: 14 residues. CDR3 DNA: TGTGCCAGCAGTCTAGACCAAACCCGGTACGAGCAGTACTTC. Protein sequence: CASSLDQTRYEQYF. The full variable domain, rest sourced from reference TRBV2 and TRBJ2-7, is EPEVTQTPSHQVTQMGQEVILRCVPISNHLYFYWYRQILGQKVEFLVSFYNNEISEKSEIFDDQFSVERPDGSNFTLKIRSTKLEDSAMYFCASSLDQTRYEQYFGPGTRLTVT.

The chain has TRBV20-1 and TRBJ2-7; D is perhaps TRBD1 (5 bases). The CDR3 is 12 amino acids. Trimming removed 5 bases at V and 4 bases at J, with 12 bases between. Per the germline V gene, CDR1 is DFQATT and CDR2 is SNEGSKA (reference sequence). The CDR3 protein is CSAQGDSYEQYF. The CDR3 DNA is TGCAGTGCTCAAGGCGACAGTTACGAGCAGTACTTC.

This rearrangement joins TRBV20-1 to TRBJ2-1; 9 nucleotides agree with TRBD2. Germline V lookup: CDR1 DFQATT, CDR2 SNEGSKA (reference sequence). V lost 1 base to trimming and J lost 2 bases; unmatched junction nucleotides: 3. This CDR3 has 15 amino acids. The CDR3 DNA follows: TGCAGTGCTAGAGGACTAGCGGTCCCCTACAATGAGCAGTTCTTC. This encodes CSARGLAVPYNEQFF.

This clonotype was observed at least ten times. The gene calls are TRBV6-1 and TRBJ2-7; a possible D gene is TRBD2 (6 bases). Deletions cut 6 bases from V and 2 bases from J, with 20 bases between. CDR1 and CDR2 (germline): MNHNS, SASEGT. There are 16 residues in the CDR3. As DNA, the CDR3 is TGTGCCAGCAGACCCTCTGGGGCCGGGAGCCCCTACGAGCAGTACTTC. Protein: CASRPSGAGSPYEQYF.